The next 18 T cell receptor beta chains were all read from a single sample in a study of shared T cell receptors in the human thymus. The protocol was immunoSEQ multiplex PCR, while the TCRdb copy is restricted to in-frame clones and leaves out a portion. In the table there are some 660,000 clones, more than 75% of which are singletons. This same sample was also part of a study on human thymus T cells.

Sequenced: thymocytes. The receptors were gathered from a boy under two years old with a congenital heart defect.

CDR3 residues: CASSLTLFAGGGDTDTQYF. Written as DNA, the CDR3 is TGTGCCAGCAGCTTAACGTTGTTTGCCGGGGGGGGAGACACAGATACGCAGTATTTT. The gene calls are TRBV7-3 and TRBJ2-3, with TRBD2 matching 8 bases. Trimming removed 0 bases from V and 2 bases from J; junction bases left unmatched: 13. Germline V gives CDR1 SGHTA, CDR2 FQGTGA. CDR3 length: 19 amino acids. Looking up the rest from reference TRBV7-3 and TRBJ2-3 gives the full variable domain: GAGVSQTPSNKVTEKGKYVELRCDPISGHTALYWYRQSLGQGPEFLIYFQGTGAADDSGLPNDRFFAVRPEGSVSTLKIQRTERGDSAVYLCASSLTLFAGGGDTDTQYFGPGTRLTVL.

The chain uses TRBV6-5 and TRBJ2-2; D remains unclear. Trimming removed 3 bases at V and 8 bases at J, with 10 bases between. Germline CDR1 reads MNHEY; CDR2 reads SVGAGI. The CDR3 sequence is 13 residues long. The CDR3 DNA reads TGTGCCAGCAGTTATGGTTCAGGAGGGGAGCTGTTTTTT. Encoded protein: CASSYGSGGELFF.

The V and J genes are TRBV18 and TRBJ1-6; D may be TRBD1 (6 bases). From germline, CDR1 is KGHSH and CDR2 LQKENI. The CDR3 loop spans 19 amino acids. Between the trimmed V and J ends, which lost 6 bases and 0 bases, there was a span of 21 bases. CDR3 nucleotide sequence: TGTGCCAGCTCCCAAAGCGCGTACAGGGCGGGCTCCTATAATTCACCCCTCCACTTT. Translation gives CASSQSAYRAGSYNSPLHF.

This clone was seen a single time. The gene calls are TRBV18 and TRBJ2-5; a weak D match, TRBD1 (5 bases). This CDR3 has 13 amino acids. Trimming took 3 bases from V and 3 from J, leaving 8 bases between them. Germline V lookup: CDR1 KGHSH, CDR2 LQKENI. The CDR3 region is CASSPQGKETQYF. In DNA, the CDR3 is TGTGCCAGCTCACCTCAGGGAAAAGAGACCCAGTACTTC.

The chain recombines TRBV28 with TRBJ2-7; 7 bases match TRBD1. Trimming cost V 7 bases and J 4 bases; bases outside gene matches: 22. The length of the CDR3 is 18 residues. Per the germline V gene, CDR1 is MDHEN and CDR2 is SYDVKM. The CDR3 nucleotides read TGTGCCAGCAACAGTTTGGGGGCCAATAGGGGGCGCTTATACGAGCAGTACTTC. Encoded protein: CASNSLGANRGRLYEQYF.

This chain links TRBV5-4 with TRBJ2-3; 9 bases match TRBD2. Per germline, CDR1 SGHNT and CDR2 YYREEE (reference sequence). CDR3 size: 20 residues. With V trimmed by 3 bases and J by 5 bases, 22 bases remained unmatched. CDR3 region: CASSSRRGTSHRGEKDTQYF. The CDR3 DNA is TGTGCCAGCAGCTCTCGTCGAGGGACTAGCCACCGGGGGGAGAAAGATACGCAGTATTTT.

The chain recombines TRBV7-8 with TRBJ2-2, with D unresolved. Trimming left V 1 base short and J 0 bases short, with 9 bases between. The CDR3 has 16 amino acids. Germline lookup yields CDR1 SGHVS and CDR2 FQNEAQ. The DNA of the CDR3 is TGTGCCAGCAGCTTAGGCAGGATAGCGAACACCGGGGAGCTGTTTTTT. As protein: CASSLGRIANTGELFF. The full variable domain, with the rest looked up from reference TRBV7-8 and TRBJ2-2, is GAGVSQSPRYKVAKRGQDVALRCDPISGHVSLFWYQQALGQGPEFLTYFQNEAQLDKSGLPSDRFFAERPEGSVSTLKIQRTQQEDSAVYLCASSLGRIANTGELFFGEGSRLTVL.

The CDR3 loop reads CASGWADRGTTDTQYF. CDR3 DNA sequence: TGTGCCAGTGGATGGGCGGACAGGGGTACCACAGATACGCAGTATTTT. The rearrangement uses TRBV19 and TRBJ2-3; 9 bases match TRBD1. The CDR3 spans 16 residues. V trimming: 8 bases; J trimming: 2 bases; junction bases outside the gene matches: 11. Germline CDR1 is LNHDA and CDR2 is SQIVND (reference sequence).

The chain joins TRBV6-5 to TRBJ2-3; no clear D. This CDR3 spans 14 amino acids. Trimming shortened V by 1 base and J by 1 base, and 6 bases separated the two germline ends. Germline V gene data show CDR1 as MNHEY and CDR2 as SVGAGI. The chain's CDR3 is CASSYFGGTDTQYF. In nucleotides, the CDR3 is TGTGCCAGCAGTTACTTTGGAGGCACAGATACGCAGTATTTT.

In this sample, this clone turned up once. CDR3 sequence: CASSPRGGATPPLRLEQYF. Written as DNA, the CDR3 is TGTGCCAGCAGCCCCCGGGGGGGGGCAACCCCTCCTCTACGTCTCGAGCAGTACTTC. The chain combines TRBV7-2 with TRBJ2-7, with 8 positions matching TRBD2. Germline V gene sequence: CDR1 SGHTA, CDR2 FQGNSA. The length of the CDR3 is 19 residues. V was clipped by 5 bases and J by 6 bases; unmatched bases: 24.

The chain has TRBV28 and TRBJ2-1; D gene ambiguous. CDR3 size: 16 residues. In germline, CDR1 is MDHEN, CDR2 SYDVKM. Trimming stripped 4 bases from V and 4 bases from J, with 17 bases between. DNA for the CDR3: TGTGCCAGCAGTTCCACACCCTCGTGGCTGTACAATGAGCAGTTCTTC. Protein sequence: CASSSTPSWLYNEQFF.

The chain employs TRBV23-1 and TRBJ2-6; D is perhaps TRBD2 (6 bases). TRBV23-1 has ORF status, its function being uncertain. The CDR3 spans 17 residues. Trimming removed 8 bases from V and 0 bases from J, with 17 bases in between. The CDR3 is CASADGGSYSGANVLTF. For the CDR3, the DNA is TGCGCCAGCGCCGACGGAGGGTCCTACTCTGGGGCCAACGTCCTGACTTTC.

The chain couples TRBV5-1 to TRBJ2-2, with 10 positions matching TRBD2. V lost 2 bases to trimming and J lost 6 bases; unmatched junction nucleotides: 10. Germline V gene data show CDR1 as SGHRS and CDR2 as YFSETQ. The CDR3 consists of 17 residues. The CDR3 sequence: CASSFISGGNGAGELFF. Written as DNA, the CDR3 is TGCGCCAGCAGCTTCATTAGCGGGGGGAACGGGGCCGGGGAGCTGTTTTTT.

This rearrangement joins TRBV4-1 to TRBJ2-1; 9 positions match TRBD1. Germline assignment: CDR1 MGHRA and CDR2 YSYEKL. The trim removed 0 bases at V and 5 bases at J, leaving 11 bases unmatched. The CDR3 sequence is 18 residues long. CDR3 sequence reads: CASSQDPSGTGRDNEQFF. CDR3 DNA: TGCGCCAGCAGCCAAGATCCGAGCGGGACAGGGCGCGACAATGAGCAGTTCTTC.

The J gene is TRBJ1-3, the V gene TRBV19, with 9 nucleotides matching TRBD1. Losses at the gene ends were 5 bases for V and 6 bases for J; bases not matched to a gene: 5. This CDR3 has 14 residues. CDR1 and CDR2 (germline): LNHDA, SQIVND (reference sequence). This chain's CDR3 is CASSVRTGENTIYF. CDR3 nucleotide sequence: TGTGCCAGTAGTGTTCGGACAGGGGAAAACACCATATATTTT. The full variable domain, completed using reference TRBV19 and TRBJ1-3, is DGGITQSPKYLFRKEGQNVTLSCEQNLNHDAMYWYRQDPGQGLRLIYYSQIVNDFQKGDIAEGYSVSREKKESFPLTVTSAQKNPTAFYLCASSVRTGENTIYFGEGSWLTVV.

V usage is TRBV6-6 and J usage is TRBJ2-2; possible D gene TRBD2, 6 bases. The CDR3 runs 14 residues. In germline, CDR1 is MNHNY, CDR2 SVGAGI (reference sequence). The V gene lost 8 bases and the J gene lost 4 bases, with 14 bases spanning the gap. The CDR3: CASLTTGGTGELFF. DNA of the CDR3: TGTGCCAGCCTGACGACCGGGGGCACCGGGGAGCTGTTTTTT.

CDR3 in DNA: TGTGCCAGCAGCTTAGAGCGCGGACAGGGTTCGCCCGATAGCAATCAGCCCCAGCATTTT. Translating gives CASSLERGQGSPDSNQPQHF. The J gene is TRBJ1-5, the V gene TRBV11-2, with TRBD1 identical over 8 bases. The V and J ends lost 0 bases and 0 bases, in that order; junction bases with no gene match: 13. Germline values: CDR1 SGHAT, CDR2 FQNNGV. The CDR3 has 20 residues. The entire variable domain, with the rest obtained from reference TRBV11-2 and TRBJ1-5, is as follows: EAGVAQSPRYKIIEKRQSVAFWCNPISGHATLYWYQQILGQGPKLLIQFQNNGVVDDSQLPKDRFSAERLKGVDSTLKIQPAKLEDSAVYLCASSLERGQGSPDSNQPQHFGDGTRLSIL.

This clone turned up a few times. CDR3 region: CASSYGTVNTGELFF. The DNA for the CDR3 is TGTGCCAGCAGTTATGGGACAGTGAACACCGGGGAGCTGTTTTTT. J is TRBJ2-2 and V is TRBV6-5; 7 positions agree with TRBD1. CDR3 size: 15 residues. CDR1 and CDR2 (germline): MNHEY, SVGAGI. The V gene end was trimmed by 3 bases and the J gene end by 1 base; junction bases not matched to a gene: 2.